The next 20 T cell receptor beta chains were all read from a single sample in a study of OX40 agonist ivuxolimab in advanced cancers. The method behind the library was the immunoSEQ multiplex PCR assay. Drawn from immuneACCESS, this table holds only the in-frame rearrangements with V and J called that TCRdb kept. Clones are partly lost; checked studies trace under half to an unresolved V gene and leave the rest unexplained. This sample comprises around 97,000 clones, 86% of them detected only once. The top ten clones comprise roughly 5.5% of the sample. The material was CD4+ or CD8+ T cells sorted from blood, obtained in a trial of the OX40 agonist ivuxolimab. The receptors shown here come from an adult with an advanced solid tumor such as melanoma, head and neck, liver or kidney cancer.

Judged by abundance, this clone is large. CDR3 loop: CASRTGGGTEAFF. The CDR3 coding sequence is TGTGCCAGTCGAACAGGGGGCGGGACTGAAGCTTTCTTT. This chain joins TRBV19 and TRBJ1-1; 9 nucleotides match TRBD1. CDR3 size: 13 residues. Germline V gene data show CDR1 as LNHDA and CDR2 as SQIVND (reference sequence). V was clipped by 8 bases and J by 5 bases; unmatched bases: 6.

V usage is TRBV2 and J usage is TRBJ1-6; the D gene is possibly TRBD1 (6 bases). The V gene lost 3 bases and the J gene lost 7 bases, with 13 bases spanning the gap. This CDR3 has 15 residues. Germline V lookup: CDR1 SNHLY, CDR2 FYNNEI. For the CDR3, the DNA is TGTGCCAGCAGTGATCTCGGGACACCAAATTCACCCCTCCACTTT. It is translated as CASSDLGTPNSPLHF.

The chain employs TRBV11-2 and TRBJ2-7; 8 nucleotides line up with TRBD2. Germline CDR1 and CDR2: SGHAT and FQNNGV. The V segment lost 0 bases and the J segment 1 base; nucleotides outside the gene matches: 5. The CDR3 consists of 16 residues. CDR3 bases: TGTGCCAGCAGCTTAGATCGGGGGGGTGGATCCTACGAGCAGTACTTC. Protein: CASSLDRGGGSYEQYF.

This clone was counted a few times. This chain joins TRBV14 and TRBJ2-1; the match to TRBD2 covers 7 bases. The CDR3 consists of 14 residues. CDR1 is SGHDN and CDR2 is FVKESK in the germline V gene. Trimming cost V 5 bases and J 4 bases; bases outside gene matches: 5. CDR3 bases: TGTGCCAGCAGCTATACTAGCGTATACAATGAGCAGTTCTTC. It specifies CASSYTSVYNEQFF.

CDR3 coding DNA: TGTGCCAGCATAGATTGGGCGAACACCGGGGAGCTGTTTTTT. The encoded protein is CASIDWANTGELFF. The chain links TRBV6-1 to TRBJ2-2; D gene unclear. Looked up from germline, CDR1 is MNHNS and CDR2 is SASEGT. This CDR3 is built from 14 residues. V lost 7 bases to trimming and J lost 0 bases, with 9 bases between them.

The chain has TRBV29-1 and TRBJ2-1, with D possibly TRBD2 on 5 matching bases. V was trimmed by 7 bases and J by 7 bases, leaving 11 bases between them. Germline CDR1 is SQVTM and CDR2 is ANQGSEA. This CDR3 region has 11 residues. The DNA for the CDR3 is TGCAGCGGGGCGCGAGGGAATGAGCAGTTCTTC. Its translation: CSGARGNEQFF.

The chain joins TRBV19 to TRBJ2-2; the D is unclear. In germline, CDR1 is LNHDA, CDR2 SQIVND (reference sequence). This CDR3 spans 13 amino acids. Trimming stripped 7 bases from V and 0 bases from J, with 6 bases between. The CDR3 sequence is CASINPNTGELFF. The CDR3 region has the DNA TGTGCCAGTATCAATCCGAACACCGGGGAGCTGTTTTTT.

This chain joins TRBV7-9 and TRBJ1-6, with D uncertain. This CDR3 is 14 amino acids long. The V end was cut by 0 bases, the J end by 7 bases, with 7 bases between. The germline gives CDR1 SEHNR, CDR2 FQNEAQ (reference sequence). The CDR3 coding sequence is TGTGCCAGCAGCTTAGCCGGTTCCAATTCACCCCTCCACTTT. It translates to CASSLAGSNSPLHF.

The chain is built from TRBV6-5 and TRBJ2-3; tentative D call: TRBD2 (6 bases). The CDR3 extends over 12 amino acids. In germline, CDR1 is MNHEY, CDR2 SVGAGI. V dropped 10 bases and J dropped 4 bases, with 12 bases sitting between them. The CDR3 spells CATMGLSDTQYF. The CDR3, as DNA: TGTGCCACCATGGGACTCTCAGATACGCAGTATTTT.

The table lists this clone with a few counts. The chain combines TRBV7-3 with TRBJ1-6, with D possibly being TRBD1 (5 bases). Germline V gene lookup returns CDR1 SGHTA and CDR2 FQGTGA. The CDR3 covers 15 residues. V gave up 5 bases and J gave up 6 bases, with 14 bases separating them. CDR3 loop: CASSKTGTGNSPLHF. The DNA of the CDR3 is TGTGCCAGCAGCAAAACCGGGACCGGTAATTCACCCCTCCACTTT.

The V call is TRBV11-2, the J call TRBJ1-1; no clear D. Between the trimmed V and J ends, which lost 6 bases and 1 base, there was a span of 12 bases. The CDR3 is made up of 14 amino acids. The V gene's germline CDR1 is SGHAT and CDR2 FQNNGV. The CDR3 DNA reads TGTGCCAGCAGTCGCGGACGGCAGAACACTGAAGCTTTCTTT. The encoded protein is CASSRGRQNTEAFF.

The chain uses TRBV6-5 and TRBJ2-7, with TRBD1 identical over 11 bases. CDR1 is MNHEY, CDR2 SVGAGI, per germline. CDR3 length equals 16 residues. Unmatched junction bases numbered 9, after V lost 2 bases and J lost 6 bases. The CDR3, as DNA: TGTGCCAGCAGTTACGGGCCTGGACAGGGGGCGGGCGAGCAGTACTTC. It codes for CASSYGPGQGAGEQYF.

This chain uses TRBV7-9 with TRBJ1-1; 7 bases match TRBD1. Per the germline V gene, CDR1 is SEHNR and CDR2 is FQNEAQ (reference sequence). CDR3 length equals 15 residues. V lost 1 base, J lost 10 bases, and 12 bases stayed unmatched. The CDR3 spells CASSLGGAGGQGAFF. The CDR3 DNA reads TGTGCCAGCAGCTTAGGAGGGGCAGGGGGTCAGGGAGCTTTCTTT.

The chain joins TRBV6-5 to TRBJ2-5, with TRBD1 identical over 8 bases. V lost 5 bases and J lost 5; bases outside the gene matches: 7. Germline CDR1 is MNHEY and CDR2 is SVGAGI. The CDR3 runs 14 residues. The CDR3 here is CASSGTYRGETQYF. The CDR3 bases are TGTGCCAGCAGTGGGACTTACAGGGGGGAGACCCAGTACTTC.

The chain combines TRBV7-2 with TRBJ1-1; D not certain. The V end lost 4 bases, the J end lost 0 bases, and 6 bases lay between the germline ends. From germline, CDR1 is SGHTA and CDR2 FQGNSA. This CDR3 has 13 residues. The CDR3 region has the DNA TGTGCCAGCAGCTCCCGGATGAACACTGAAGCTTTCTTT. Residues: CASSSRMNTEAFF.

The V and J genes are TRBV11-2 and TRBJ1-3, with D perhaps TRBD1 (5 bases). V was cut by 5 bases and J by 1 base, with 9 bases left in between. The CDR3 totals 14 residues. The germline CDR1 and CDR2 sequences are SGHAT and FQNNGV. CDR3 nucleotide sequence: TGTGCCAGCAGCCCCGACAGATCTGGAAACACCATATATTTT. It is translated as CASSPDRSGNTIYF.

The chain uses TRBV30 and TRBJ2-2, with D possibly TRBD2 on 6 matching bases. With 2 bases removed from V and 4 bases from J, the gap between germline ends came to 11 bases. This CDR3 is 14 amino acids long. CDR1 and CDR2 (germline): GTSNPN, SVGIG (reference sequence). The CDR3 region is CAWSIAGGTGELFF. The CDR3 DNA is TGTGCCTGGAGTATCGCCGGGGGCACCGGGGAGCTGTTTTTT.

This chain uses TRBV11-2 with TRBJ2-1, with D possibly being TRBD1 or TRBD2 (7 bases each). The CDR3 has 16 amino acids. With 5 bases removed from V and 8 bases from J, the gap between germline ends came to 22 bases. CDR1 SGHAT and CDR2 FQNNGV come from the germline V gene. CDR3 loop: CASSTRGGLRTDEQFF. The CDR3 DNA sequence: TGTGCCAGCAGCACCAGGGGGGGCCTAAGAACGGATGAGCAGTTCTTC.

This chain links TRBV29-1 with TRBJ1-2; D is unresolved. Germline-derived CDR1 and CDR2 are SQVTM and ANQGSEA. The CDR3 is 15 amino acids. Trimming stripped 3 bases from V and 8 bases from J, with 22 bases between. Here the CDR3 reads CSVDRPDIGLRGYTF. Written as DNA, the CDR3 is TGCAGCGTTGACCGACCCGACATAGGCCTCCGGGGCTACACCTTC.

This rearrangement joins TRBV7-2 to TRBJ1-2; D unclear. Looked up from germline, CDR1 is SGHTA and CDR2 is FQGNSA. This CDR3 has 13 residues. V lost 5 bases and J lost 8, with 15 bases in between. The CDR3 region is CASSQEESLGYTF. The CDR3 DNA follows: TGTGCCAGCAGCCAGGAGGAGAGTTTAGGCTACACCTTC.